These 11 T cell receptor beta chains share one sample of origin, sequenced in a study of blood T cell repertoires in COVID-19 (dated by TCRdb to the early 2020s). Libraries were made using the immunoSEQ multiplex PCR assay. As stored in TCRdb, this immuneACCESS dataset retains in-frame rearrangements with V and J assigned. A fraction of the clones does not appear; measured against another copy, unresolved V genes explain less than half of the discrepancy, and the remainder lacks a known reason. This sample comprises tens of thousands of clones, 75% to 95% of them detected only once. The top ten constitute less than 6% of the sample. Sequenced material: peripheral blood. The receptors come from a woman in her fifties or sixties with active COVID-19.

V gene TRBV2 combines with J gene TRBJ1-1; 9 nucleotides match TRBD1. This CDR3 spans 15 amino acids. The V segment lost 7 bases and the J segment 9 bases; nucleotides outside the gene matches: 15. The germline gives CDR1 SNHLY, CDR2 FYNNEI. The CDR3 reads CASILTGGDREKAFF. CDR3 sequence (DNA): TGTGCCAGCATCCTTACCGGGGGGGACAGGGAGAAAGCTTTCTTT. The complete variable domain, with remaining parts taken from reference TRBV2 and TRBJ1-1, reads EPEVTQTPSHQVTQMGQEVILRCVPISNHLYFYWYRQILGQKVEFLVSFYNNEISEKSEIFDDQFSVERPDGSNFTLKIRSTKLEDSAMYFCASILTGGDREKAFFGQGTRLTVV.

The chain links TRBV5-1 to TRBJ2-7; perhaps TRBD1 as D (5 bases). The length of the CDR3 is 13 residues. The germline V gene encodes CDR1 SGHRS and CDR2 YFSETQ. V gave up 5 bases and J gave up 2 bases, with 11 bases separating them. CDR3 bases: TGCGCCAGCAGTGTCAGGGATGCCTACGAGCAGTACTTC. Its protein product is CASSVRDAYEQYF.

The chain employs TRBV19 and TRBJ2-3, with 14 bases that match TRBD2. From germline, CDR1 is LNHDA and CDR2 SQIVND (reference sequence). Trimming removed 6 bases from V and 4 bases from J; junction bases left unmatched: 6. The CDR3 has 16 amino acids. Here the CDR3 DNA reads TGTGCCAGTAGCCCAGGGACTAGCGGGAGTTCAGATACGCAGTATTTT. Translation: CASSPGTSGSSDTQYF.

The table lists this clone with a count of one. This rearrangement joins TRBV3-1 (or the pseudogene TRBV3-2) to TRBJ1-1; TRBD1 agrees at 7 bases. The CDR3 is made up of 15 amino acids. V lost 2 bases to trimming and J lost 2 bases; unmatched junction nucleotides: 5. CDR1 and CDR2 from the germline V gene are LGHDT and YNNKEL (reference sequence). The CDR3 protein is CASSQRQGLNTEAFF. The DNA for the CDR3 is TGTGCCAGCAGCCAAAGACAGGGCCTTAACACTGAAGCTTTCTTT.

The V call is TRBV25-1, the J call TRBJ2-7; 10 positions match TRBD2. The V segment lost 2 bases and the J segment 9 bases; nucleotides outside the gene matches: 16. The CDR3 sequence is 17 residues long. Germline CDR1 and CDR2: MGHDK and SYGVNS. The CDR3 loop is CASSETPPYSLAGVQYF. The DNA for the CDR3 is TGTGCCAGCAGTGAAACCCCACCCTACTCCCTAGCGGGAGTGCAGTACTTC.

The chain joins TRBV7-8 to TRBJ2-1, with D tentatively TRBD1 (7 bases). Germline V CDR1 and CDR2: SGHVS, FQNEAQ. The CDR3 is 13 amino acids. V was cut by 7 bases and J by 8 bases, with 15 bases left in between. The CDR3 DNA reads as TGTGCCAGCAACCACGACAGGGACTATGAGCAGTTCTTC. Protein product: CASNHDRDYEQFF. The full variable domain, with the rest looked up from reference TRBV7-8 and TRBJ2-1, is GAGVSQSPRYKVAKRGQDVALRCDPISGHVSLFWYQQALGQGPEFLTYFQNEAQLDKSGLPSDRFFAERPEGSVSTLKIQRTQQEDSAVYLCASNHDRDYEQFFGPGTRLTVL.

The chain joins TRBV5-5 to TRBJ1-1; D is uncertain. Trimming shortened V by 4 bases and J by 1 base, and 11 bases separated the two germline ends. The length of the CDR3 is 14 residues. Germline lookup yields CDR1 SGHKS and CDR2 YYEKEE (reference sequence). The CDR3 sequence: CASSRRLENTEAFF. CDR3 coding DNA: TGTGCCAGCAGCCGCCGCTTAGAGAACACTGAAGCTTTCTTT.

This chain joins TRBV3-1 (or the pseudogene TRBV3-2) and TRBJ2-1; 8 nucleotides agree with TRBD2. Trimming cost V 6 bases and J 11 bases; bases outside gene matches: 9. Germline V gene sequence: CDR1 LGHDT, CDR2 YNNKEL (reference sequence). This CDR3 contains 13 residues. CDR3 nucleotide sequence: TGTGCCAGCAGACTTGATACTAGCGGAAAGCAGTTCTTC. Translated: CASRLDTSGKQFF.

The V gene is TRBV9, the J gene TRBJ2-1, with D perhaps TRBD2 (9 bases). The CDR3 contains 17 residues. V dropped 3 bases and J dropped 10 bases, with 26 bases sitting between them. Germline V gene lookup returns CDR1 SGDLS and CDR2 YYNGEE. The CDR3 here is CASSAGQGSLAGKEQFF. In DNA, the CDR3 is TGTGCCAGCAGCGCCGGACAGGGCTCGCTAGCGGGAAAGGAGCAGTTCTTC.

The V call is TRBV19, the J call TRBJ1-1; the D gene is possibly TRBD1 (5 bases). Trimming took 7 bases from V and 3 from J, leaving 12 bases between them. Looked up from germline, CDR1 is LNHDA and CDR2 is SQIVND (reference sequence). The CDR3 is 13 amino acids. The DNA of the CDR3 is TGTGCCAGTAACGCAGGGAAGCACACTGAAGCTTTCTTT. It is translated as CASNAGKHTEAFF.

The chain combines TRBV18 with TRBJ1-5, with TRBD1 identical over 7 bases. V lost 3 bases and J lost 7; bases outside the gene matches: 6. In germline, CDR1 is KGHSH, CDR2 LQKENI. The length of the CDR3 is 14 residues. The CDR3 region is CASSPRQGDQPQHF. CDR3 nucleotides: TGTGCCAGCTCACCCCGACAGGGTGACCAGCCCCAGCATTTT.